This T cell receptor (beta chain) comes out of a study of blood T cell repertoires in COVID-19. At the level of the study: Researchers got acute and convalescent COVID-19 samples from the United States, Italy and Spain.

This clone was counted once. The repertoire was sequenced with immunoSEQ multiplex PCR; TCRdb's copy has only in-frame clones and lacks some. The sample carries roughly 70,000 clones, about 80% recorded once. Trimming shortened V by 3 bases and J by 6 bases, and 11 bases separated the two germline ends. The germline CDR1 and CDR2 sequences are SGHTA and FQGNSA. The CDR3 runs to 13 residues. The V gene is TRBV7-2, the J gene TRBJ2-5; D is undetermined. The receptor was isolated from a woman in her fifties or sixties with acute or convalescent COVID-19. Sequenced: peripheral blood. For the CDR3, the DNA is TGTGCCAGCAGCTTCGTCAATGCGCAGACCCAGTACTTC. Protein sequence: CASSFVNAQTQYF.